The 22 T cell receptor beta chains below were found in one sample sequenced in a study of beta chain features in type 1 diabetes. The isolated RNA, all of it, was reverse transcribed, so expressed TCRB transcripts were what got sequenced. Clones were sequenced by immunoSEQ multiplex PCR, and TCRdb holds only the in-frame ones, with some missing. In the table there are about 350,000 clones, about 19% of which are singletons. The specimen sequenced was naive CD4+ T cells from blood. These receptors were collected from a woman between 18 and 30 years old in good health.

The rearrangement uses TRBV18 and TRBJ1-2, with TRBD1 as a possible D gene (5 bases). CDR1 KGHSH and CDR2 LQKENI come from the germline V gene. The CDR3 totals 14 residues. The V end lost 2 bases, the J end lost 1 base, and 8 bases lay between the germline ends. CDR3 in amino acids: CASSPDRYNYGYTF. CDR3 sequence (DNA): TGTGCCAGCTCACCAGACAGATATAACTATGGCTACACCTTC.

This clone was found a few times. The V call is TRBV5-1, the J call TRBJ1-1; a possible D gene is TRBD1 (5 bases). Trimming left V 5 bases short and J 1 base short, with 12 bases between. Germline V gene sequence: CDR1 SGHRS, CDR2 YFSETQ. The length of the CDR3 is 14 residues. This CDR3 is CASRLGTENTEAFF. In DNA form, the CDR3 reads TGCGCCAGCAGGCTCGGGACTGAGAACACTGAAGCTTTCTTT.

The CDR3 protein is CAWGLPPGGYTF. CDR3 DNA: TGTGCCTGGGGGCTACCCCCCGGTGGCTACACCTTC. The rearrangement links TRBV30 to TRBJ1-2; D is uncertain. The CDR3 length is 12 residues. Germline-derived CDR1 and CDR2 are GTSNPN and SVGIG (reference sequence). The V end lost 5 bases, the J end lost 7 bases, and 14 bases lay between the germline ends.

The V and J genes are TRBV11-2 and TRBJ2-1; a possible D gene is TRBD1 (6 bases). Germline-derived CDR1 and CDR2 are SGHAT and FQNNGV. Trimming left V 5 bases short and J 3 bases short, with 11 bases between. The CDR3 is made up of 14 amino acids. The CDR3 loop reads CASSPPTGYNEQFF. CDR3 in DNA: TGTGCCAGCAGCCCACCGACAGGCTACAATGAGCAGTTCTTC.

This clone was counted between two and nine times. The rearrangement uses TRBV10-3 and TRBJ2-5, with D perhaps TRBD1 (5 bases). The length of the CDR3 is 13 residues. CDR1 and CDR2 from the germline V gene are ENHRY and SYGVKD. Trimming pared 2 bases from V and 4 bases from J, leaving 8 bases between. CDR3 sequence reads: CAISEGAGETQYF. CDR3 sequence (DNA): TGTGCCATCAGTGAGGGGGCCGGAGAGACCCAGTACTTC.

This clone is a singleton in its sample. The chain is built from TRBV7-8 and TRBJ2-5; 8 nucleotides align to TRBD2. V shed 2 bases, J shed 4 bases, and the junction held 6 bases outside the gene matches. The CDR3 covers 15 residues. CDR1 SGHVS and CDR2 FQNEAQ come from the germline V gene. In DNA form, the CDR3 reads TGTGCCAGCAGCTTACGTACTAGCGGTCCAGAGACCCAGTACTTC. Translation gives CASSLRTSGPETQYF.

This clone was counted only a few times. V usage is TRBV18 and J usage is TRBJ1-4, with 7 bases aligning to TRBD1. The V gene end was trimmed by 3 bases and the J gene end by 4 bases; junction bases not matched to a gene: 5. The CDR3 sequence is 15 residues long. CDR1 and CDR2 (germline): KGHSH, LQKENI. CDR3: CASSPLGTVNEKLFF. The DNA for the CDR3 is TGTGCCAGCTCACCGCTCGGGACAGTTAATGAAAAACTGTTTTTT.

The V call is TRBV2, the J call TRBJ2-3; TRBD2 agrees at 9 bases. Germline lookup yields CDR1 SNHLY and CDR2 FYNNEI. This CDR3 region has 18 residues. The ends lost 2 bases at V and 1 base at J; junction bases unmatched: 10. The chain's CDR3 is CASSEPRRASGGTDTQYF. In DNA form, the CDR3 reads TGTGCCAGCAGTGAACCGCGGCGGGCTAGCGGGGGCACAGATACGCAGTATTTT.

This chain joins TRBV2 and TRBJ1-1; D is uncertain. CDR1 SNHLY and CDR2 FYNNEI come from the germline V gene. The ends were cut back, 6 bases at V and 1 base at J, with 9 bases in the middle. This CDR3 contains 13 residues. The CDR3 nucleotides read TGTGCCAGCAGGAACGAGGGGAACACTGAAGCTTTCTTT. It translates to CASRNEGNTEAFF. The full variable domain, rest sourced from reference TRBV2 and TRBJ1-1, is EPEVTQTPSHQVTQMGQEVILRCVPISNHLYFYWYRQILGQKVEFLVSFYNNEISEKSEIFDDQFSVERPDGSNFTLKIRSTKLEDSAMYFCASRNEGNTEAFFGQGTRLTVV.

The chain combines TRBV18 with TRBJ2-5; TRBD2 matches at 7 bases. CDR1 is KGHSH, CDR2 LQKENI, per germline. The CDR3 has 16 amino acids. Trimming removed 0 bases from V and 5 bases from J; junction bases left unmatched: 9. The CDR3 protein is CASSPPYGLEKETQYF. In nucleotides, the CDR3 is TGTGCCAGCTCACCACCGTATGGACTAGAGAAGGAGACCCAGTACTTC.

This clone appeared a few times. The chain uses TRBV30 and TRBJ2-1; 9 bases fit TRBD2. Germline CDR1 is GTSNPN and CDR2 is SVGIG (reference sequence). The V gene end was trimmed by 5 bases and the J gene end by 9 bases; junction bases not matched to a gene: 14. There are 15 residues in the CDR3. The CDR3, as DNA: TGTGCCTGGGCTGGGGGGGTAGCGGGGGAAAGTGAGCAGTTCTTC. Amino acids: CAWAGGVAGESEQFF.

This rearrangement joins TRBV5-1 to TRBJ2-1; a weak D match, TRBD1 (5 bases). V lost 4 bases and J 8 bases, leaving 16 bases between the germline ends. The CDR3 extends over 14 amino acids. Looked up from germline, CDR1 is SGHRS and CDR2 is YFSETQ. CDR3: CASSPDSRDHEQFF. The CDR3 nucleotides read TGCGCCAGCAGCCCCGATTCCAGGGATCATGAGCAGTTCTTC. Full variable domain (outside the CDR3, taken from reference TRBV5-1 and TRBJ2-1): KAGVTQTPRYLIKTRGQQVTLSCSPISGHRSVSWYQQTPGQGLQFLFEYFSETQRNKGNFPGRFSGRQFSNSRSEMNVSTLELGDSALYLCASSPDSRDHEQFFGPGTRLTVL.

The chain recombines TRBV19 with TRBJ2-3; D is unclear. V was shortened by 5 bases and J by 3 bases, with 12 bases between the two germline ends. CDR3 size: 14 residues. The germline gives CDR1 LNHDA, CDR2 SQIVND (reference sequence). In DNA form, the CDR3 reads TGTGCCAGTAGTGCGAGAGTGTTTACAGATACGCAGTATTTT. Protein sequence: CASSARVFTDTQYF.

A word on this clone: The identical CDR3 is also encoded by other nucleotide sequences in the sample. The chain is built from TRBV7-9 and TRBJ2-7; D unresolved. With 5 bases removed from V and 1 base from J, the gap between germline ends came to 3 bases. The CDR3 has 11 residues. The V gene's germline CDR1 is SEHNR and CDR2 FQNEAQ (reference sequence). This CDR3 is CASSPSYEQYF. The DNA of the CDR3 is TGTGCCAGCAGCCCATCCTACGAGCAGTACTTC.

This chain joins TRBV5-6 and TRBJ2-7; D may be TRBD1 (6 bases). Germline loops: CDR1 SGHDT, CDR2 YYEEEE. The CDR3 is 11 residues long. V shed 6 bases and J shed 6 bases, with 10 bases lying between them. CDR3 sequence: CASTRGVEQYF. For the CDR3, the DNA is TGTGCCAGCACCAGGGGAGTCGAGCAGTACTTC.

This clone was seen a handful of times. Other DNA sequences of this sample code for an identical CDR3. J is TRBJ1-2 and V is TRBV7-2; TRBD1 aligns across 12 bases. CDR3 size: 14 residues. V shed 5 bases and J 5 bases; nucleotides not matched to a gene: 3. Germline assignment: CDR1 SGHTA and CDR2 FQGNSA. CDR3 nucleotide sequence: TGTGCCAGCAGCCCGGGACAGGGGGCTTATGGCTACACCTTC. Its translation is CASSPGQGAYGYTF.

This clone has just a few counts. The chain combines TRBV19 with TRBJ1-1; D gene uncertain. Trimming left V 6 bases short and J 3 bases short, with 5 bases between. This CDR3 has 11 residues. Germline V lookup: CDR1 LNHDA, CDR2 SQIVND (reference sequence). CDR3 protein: CASSVDTEAFF. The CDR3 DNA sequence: TGTGCCAGTAGCGTTGACACTGAAGCTTTCTTT.

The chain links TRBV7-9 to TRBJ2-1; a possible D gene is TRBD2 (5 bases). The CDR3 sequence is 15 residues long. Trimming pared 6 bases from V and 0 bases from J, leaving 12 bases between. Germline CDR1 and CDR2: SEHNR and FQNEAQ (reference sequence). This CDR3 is CASRRAESSYNEQFF. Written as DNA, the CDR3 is TGTGCCAGCAGGAGAGCGGAAAGCTCCTACAATGAGCAGTTCTTC.

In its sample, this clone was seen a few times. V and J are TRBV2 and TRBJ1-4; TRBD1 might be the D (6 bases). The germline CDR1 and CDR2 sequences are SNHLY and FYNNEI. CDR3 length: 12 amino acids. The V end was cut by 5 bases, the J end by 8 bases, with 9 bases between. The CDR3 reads CASSYRAEKLFF. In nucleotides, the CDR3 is TGTGCCAGCAGTTACAGGGCGGAAAAACTGTTTTTT.

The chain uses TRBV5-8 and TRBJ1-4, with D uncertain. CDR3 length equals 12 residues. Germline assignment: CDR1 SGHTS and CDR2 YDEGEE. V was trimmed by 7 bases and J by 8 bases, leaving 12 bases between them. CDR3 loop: CASSPGEEKLFF. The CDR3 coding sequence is TGTGCCAGCTCCCCGGGAGAGGAAAAACTGTTTTTT. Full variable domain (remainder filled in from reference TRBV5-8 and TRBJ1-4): EAGVTQSPTHLIKTRGQQATLRCSPISGHTSVYWYQQALGLGLQFLLWYDEGEERNRGNFPPRFSGRQFPNYSSELNVNALELEDSALYLCASSPGEEKLFFGSGTQLSVL.

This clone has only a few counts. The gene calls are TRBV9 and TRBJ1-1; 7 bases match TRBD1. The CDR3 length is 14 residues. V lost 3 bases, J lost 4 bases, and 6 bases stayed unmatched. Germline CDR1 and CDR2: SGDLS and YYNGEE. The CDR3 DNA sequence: TGTGCCAGCAGCGCCTTGACAGGGATCACTGAAGCTTTCTTT. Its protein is CASSALTGITEAFF.

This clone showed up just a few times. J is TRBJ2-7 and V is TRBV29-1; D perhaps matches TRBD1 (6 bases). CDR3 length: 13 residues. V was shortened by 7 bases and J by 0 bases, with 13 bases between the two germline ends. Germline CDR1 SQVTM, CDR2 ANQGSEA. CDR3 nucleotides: TGCAGCGCCTCAAACAGGGACTCCTACGAGCAGTACTTC. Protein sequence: CSASNRDSYEQYF.